These 13 T cell receptor beta chains were all obtained from the same sample, sequenced in a study of control samples from healthy donors and cancer patients. This table comes from immunoSEQ multiplex PCR, and its TCRdb copy is limited to in-frame clones, with some not included. The table includes 170,000 or so clones, approximately 95% detected once. The source material was blood. The receptors originated from a young man in good health.

CDR3 residues: CACSRRQGNTGELFF. In nucleotides, the CDR3 is TGTGCCTGCTCGCGGCGACAGGGAAACACCGGGGAGCTGTTTTTT. V and J are TRBV15 and TRBJ2-2; 7 nucleotides match TRBD1. V gave up 11 bases and J gave up 2 bases; unmatched junction bases: 11. There are 15 residues in the CDR3. CDR1 LNHNV and CDR2 YYDKDF come from the germline V gene (reference sequence).

This clone was picked up one time. The chain couples TRBV19 to TRBJ1-3, with D possibly being TRBD1 (5 bases). From germline, CDR1 is LNHDA and CDR2 SQIVND (reference sequence). V was shortened by 1 base and J by 4 bases, with 20 bases between the two germline ends. This CDR3 comprises 18 residues. The CDR3 here is CASSIVWFGDSGGNTIYF. The DNA for the CDR3 is TGTGCCAGTAGTATAGTCTGGTTCGGCGACAGTGGAGGAAACACCATATATTTT.

The CDR3 sequence is CASKQGGGSMNTEAFF. Here the CDR3 DNA reads TGTGCCAGCAAACAAGGCGGGGGAAGCATGAACACTGAAGCTTTCTTT. This sequence joins TRBV18 and TRBJ1-1; TRBD1 might be the D (5 bases). Trimming pared 8 bases from V and 0 bases from J, leaving 19 bases between. Germline V CDR1 and CDR2: KGHSH, LQKENI. This CDR3 spans 16 amino acids.

The chain recombines TRBV29-1 with TRBJ1-1; D not resolved. This CDR3 comprises 13 residues. V was cut by 1 base and J by 2 bases, with 8 bases left in between. Germline V gene data show CDR1 as SQVTM and CDR2 as ANQGSEA. The CDR3 sequence is CSVEANTNTEAFF. As DNA, the CDR3 is TGCAGCGTTGAAGCCAACACCAACACTGAAGCTTTCTTT.

The chain joins TRBV7-8 to TRBJ1-1; D unclear. V was clipped by 2 bases and J by 2 bases, with 9 bases between them. The CDR3 consists of 14 residues. The germline gives CDR1 SGHVS, CDR2 FQNEAQ. The CDR3 DNA reads TGTGCCAGCAGCTTAATAGTCAGAAACACTGAAGCTTTCTTT. Protein: CASSLIVRNTEAFF.

The rearrangement links TRBV5-4 to TRBJ2-5; 8 positions match TRBD1. The V gene end was trimmed by 5 bases and the J gene end by 5 bases; junction bases not matched to a gene: 11. Germline values: CDR1 SGHNT, CDR2 YYREEE (reference sequence). The CDR3 has 15 amino acids. The CDR3 coding sequence is TGTGCCAGCAGGGAGGGACAGGTAGACCGGGAGACCCAGTACTTC. It yields the protein CASREGQVDRETQYF.

This clone has just one count. The chain couples TRBV5-5 to TRBJ1-4; D is possibly TRBD1 (6 bases). V gave up 1 base and J gave up 7 bases, with 8 bases separating them. The CDR3 loop spans 13 amino acids. Per germline, CDR1 SGHKS and CDR2 YYEKEE (reference sequence). The CDR3, as DNA: TGTGCCAGCAGCTTGAGGGGGGGTGAAAAACTGTTTTTT. Protein sequence: CASSLRGGEKLFF. The whole variable domain, remainder taken from reference TRBV5-5 and TRBJ1-4, is DAGVTQSPTHLIKTRGQQVTLRCSPISGHKSVSWYQQVLGQGPQFIFQYYEKEERGRGNFPDRFSARQFPNYSSELNVNALLLGDSALYLCASSLRGGEKLFFGSGTQLSVL.

The J gene is TRBJ1-2, the V gene TRBV9; D is ambiguous. Trimming pared 4 bases from V and 4 bases from J, leaving 17 bases between. The germline CDR1 and CDR2 sequences are SGDLS and YYNGEE. CDR3 length: 15 amino acids. CDR3 region: CASSPLFQSSYGYTF. As DNA, the CDR3 is TGTGCCAGCAGCCCTCTATTTCAAAGCAGCTATGGCTACACCTTC.

The CDR3 is CASSRTGAGNTIYF. The DNA for the CDR3 is TGTGCCAGCAGTCGGACAGGGGCGGGAAACACCATATATTTT. This chain uses TRBV7-8 with TRBJ1-3; TRBD1 agrees at 9 bases. CDR1 is SGHVS, CDR2 FQNEAQ, per germline. The CDR3 totals 14 residues. With V trimmed by 6 bases and J by 4 bases, 4 bases remained unmatched.

The CDR3 spells CASSTGTGGHGYTF. DNA for the CDR3: TGTGCCAGCAGTACCGGGACAGGGGGGCATGGCTACACCTTC. J is TRBJ1-2 and V is TRBV6-5, with 11 bases aligning to TRBD1. Germline trimming cut 5 bases from V and 6 bases from J; bases unmatched to any gene: 5. The CDR3 covers 14 residues. Germline V gives CDR1 MNHEY, CDR2 SVGAGI.

This clone was recorded only once. This chain uses TRBV7-2 with TRBJ2-7, with 8 bases that match TRBD2. The CDR3 spans 16 residues. With V trimmed by 1 base and J by 2 bases, 7 bases remained unmatched. Germline V lookup: CDR1 SGHTA, CDR2 FQGNSA. The CDR3 nucleotides are TGTGCCAGCAGCTTAGAACGGATCGGGGGGGCCTACGAGCAGTACTTC. Translation gives CASSLERIGGAYEQYF.

The chain joins TRBV10-3 to TRBJ2-5; the match to TRBD1 covers 9 bases. Trimming took 1 base from V and 3 from J; bases not matched to a gene: 6. CDR3 length equals 16 residues. Germline assignment: CDR1 ENHRY and CDR2 SYGVKD. The CDR3 sequence: CAISEFRTGEKETQYF. CDR3 nucleotide sequence: TGTGCCATCAGTGAGTTTAGGACAGGGGAAAAAGAGACCCAGTACTTC.

The chain links TRBV6-5 to TRBJ1-4; D not resolved. Germline values: CDR1 MNHEY, CDR2 SVGAGI. Trimming removed 6 bases at V and 8 bases at J, with 16 bases between. CDR3 length equals 14 residues. The chain's CDR3 is CASSPGLIREKLFF. The CDR3 nucleotides are TGTGCCAGCAGCCCCGGGCTTATTCGCGAAAAACTGTTTTTT.